The subject of this entry is one T cell receptor (beta chain). The source of the sample is a study of T cell changes during pregnancy in multiple sclerosis. The germline CDR1 and CDR2 sequences are SGHRS and YFSETQ. The V gene end was trimmed by 5 bases and the J gene end by 4 bases; junction bases not matched to a gene: 3. This CDR3 is built from 14 residues. Sequencing used immunoSEQ multiplex PCR; TCRdb keeps in-frame clones, though not all of them. The sample records 23,000 or so clones, roughly 90% being singletons. This sequence joins TRBV5-1 and TRBJ2-2, with 9 bases matching TRBD2. The material sequenced was CD8+ T cells from peripheral blood mononuclear cells, taken in the first trimester of pregnancy. The sequence was obtained from a female donor in good health, enrolled as a control in a pregnancy study. CDR3 DNA: TGCGCCAGCAGTGCGGGAGGGGCCACCGGGGAGCTGTTTTTT. Its translation: CASSAGGATGELFF.